The clone carrying this T cell receptor (beta chain) was picked up a small number of times. Its cognate antigen is unknown. These data are taken from a study of T-cell memory formation after mild COVID-19. Looked up from germline, CDR1 is SQVTM and CDR2 is ANQGSEA. Deletions cut 3 bases from V and 9 bases from J, with 15 bases between. The CDR3 is 12 residues long. General observations from the study: Contracting CD8+ clones were enriched in EMRA, CD4+ mainly in CM and EM. Clones contracting day 15 to 85 were balanced CD4/CD8; later expanders leaned CD4+. Second-wave clones with a day 37 peak had unconfirmed SARS-CoV-2 specificity.

A single record per CDR3 protein comes from TCRdb applying MiXCR to the 5' RACE reads. The sample consists of 150,000 to 200,000 distinct CDR3 sequences, roughly 15% of them appearing once. The sample taken for sequencing was PBMCs or a T cell subset sorted from them (not recorded which). This receptor was taken from an adult woman who had mild COVID-19 (a few samples of this study predate the infection). Cell type and time point are not known. V gene TRBV29-1 combines with J gene TRBJ2-7; TRBD2 is a possible D gene (6 bases). The CDR3 here is CSVEGDSEGQYF. The CDR3 DNA follows: TGCAGCGTTGAGGGGGACTCTGAGGGGCAGTACTTC.